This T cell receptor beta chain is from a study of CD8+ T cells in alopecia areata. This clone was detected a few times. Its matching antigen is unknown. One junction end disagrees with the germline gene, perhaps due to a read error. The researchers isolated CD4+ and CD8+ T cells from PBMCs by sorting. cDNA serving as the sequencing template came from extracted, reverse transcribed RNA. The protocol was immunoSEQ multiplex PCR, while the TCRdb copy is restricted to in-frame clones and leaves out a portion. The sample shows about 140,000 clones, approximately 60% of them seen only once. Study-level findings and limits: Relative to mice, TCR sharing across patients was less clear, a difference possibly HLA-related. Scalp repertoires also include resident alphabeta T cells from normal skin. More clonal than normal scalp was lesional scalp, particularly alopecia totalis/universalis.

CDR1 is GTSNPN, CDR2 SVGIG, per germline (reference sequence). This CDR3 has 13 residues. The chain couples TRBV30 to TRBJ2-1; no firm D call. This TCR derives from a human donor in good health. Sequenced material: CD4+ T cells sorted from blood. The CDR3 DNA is TGTGCCTGTAGTGACGGTCGATACAATGAGCAGTTCTTC. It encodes CACSDGRYNEQFF.